A single sample is the source of the 31 T cell receptor beta chains below, sequenced in a study of neoadjuvant anti-PD-1 for oral cavity cancer. The repertoire was sequenced with immunoSEQ multiplex PCR; TCRdb's copy has only in-frame clones and lacks some. The sample lists approximately 35,000 clones; 85% to 90% were seen once. Specimen: PBMCs, collected before nivolumab (anti-PD-1) treatment. Receptors originate from a person between 40 and 80 years old with oral cavity squamous cell carcinoma.

The chain is built from TRBV2 and TRBJ2-7; no definite D call. Trimming left V 0 bases short and J 0 bases short, with 12 bases between. The V gene's germline CDR1 is SNHLY and CDR2 FYNNEI. This CDR3 comprises 16 residues. Here the CDR3 reads CASSEARGVSSYEQYF. The CDR3 DNA reads TGTGCCAGCAGTGAAGCGCGTGGGGTTAGCTCCTACGAGCAGTACTTC.

The chain joins TRBV19 to TRBJ2-5; 12 nucleotides line up with TRBD2. CDR1 and CDR2 from the germline V gene are LNHDA and SQIVND (reference sequence). The CDR3 sequence is 19 residues long. DNA of the CDR3: TGTGCACTACCCCAGGGAACTAGCGGGGGGTCCAGGCACGAAGAGACCCAGTACTTC. Its translation: CALPQGTSGGSRHEETQYF.

The chain uses TRBV6-1 and TRBJ1-6, with D hard to call. Trimming took 5 bases from V and 5 from J, leaving 10 bases between them. Germline assignment: CDR1 MNHNS and CDR2 SASEGT. The CDR3 spans 14 residues. The CDR3 region is CASSRDSNNSPLHF. In nucleotides, the CDR3 is TGTGCCAGCAGTCGGGATTCCAATAATTCACCCCTCCACTTT.

This chain joins TRBV9 and TRBJ2-3, with 14 bases lining up with TRBD2. Germline V gives CDR1 SGDLS, CDR2 YYNGEE. The CDR3 runs to 17 residues. With 3 bases clipped from V and 1 base from J, the junction kept 4 bases outside the gene matches. Here the CDR3 reads CASSARTSGGRTDTQYF. In DNA, the CDR3 is TGTGCCAGCAGCGCTCGGACTAGCGGGGGGCGCACAGATACGCAGTATTTT.

The J gene is TRBJ1-1, the V gene TRBV4-1; D gene ambiguous. V was trimmed by 1 base and J by 0 bases, leaving 9 bases between them. The CDR3 is made up of 15 amino acids. Germline lookup yields CDR1 MGHRA and CDR2 YSYEKL. The CDR3 region is CASSQGDDMNTEAFF. The DNA for the CDR3 is TGCGCCAGCAGCCAAGGGGATGACATGAACACTGAAGCTTTCTTT.

This clone was seen only a few times. This chain connects TRBV10-3 to TRBJ1-1, with D perhaps TRBD1 (6 bases). Deletions cut 7 bases from V and 0 bases from J, with 12 bases between. This CDR3 spans 14 amino acids. Germline CDR1 is ENHRY and CDR2 is SYGVKD. Here the CDR3 reads CAIKDRSLNTEAFF. DNA for the CDR3: TGTGCCATCAAGGACAGATCATTGAACACTGAAGCTTTCTTT.

This chain joins TRBV7-9 and TRBJ2-5; TRBD2 is a possible D gene (6 bases). The CDR3 has 14 amino acids. Trimming took 6 bases from V and 5 from J, leaving 16 bases between them. CDR1 and CDR2 (germline): SEHNR, FQNEAQ (reference sequence). CDR3 in DNA: TGTGCCAGCAGTTCGGGCGGGGTTTGGGAGACCCAGTACTTC. This sequence encodes CASSSGGVWETQYF. Based on the CDR3 plus reference TRBV7-9 and TRBJ2-5, the full variable domain is DTGVSQNPRHKITKRGQNVTFRCDPISEHNRLYWYRQTLGQGPEFLTYFQNEAQLEKSRLLSDRFSAERPKGSFSTLEIQRTEQGDSAMYLCASSSGGVWETQYFGPGTRLLVL.

This chain uses TRBV2 with TRBJ2-3; D not resolved. The V end lost 6 bases, the J end lost 1 base, and 11 bases lay between the germline ends. Germline CDR1 SNHLY, CDR2 FYNNEI. This CDR3 contains 14 residues. The CDR3 sequence is CASSVPPGTDTQYF. The CDR3 nucleotides are TGTGCCAGCAGCGTCCCTCCTGGCACAGATACGCAGTATTTT.

This chain joins TRBV14 and TRBJ1-6; D is possibly TRBD1 (5 bases). The V gene lost 5 bases and the J gene lost 10 bases, with 15 bases spanning the gap. Germline loops: CDR1 SGHDN, CDR2 FVKESK. The CDR3 loop spans 14 amino acids. Here the CDR3 DNA reads TGTGCCAGCAGCGTGACAGTGTTTGGATCACCCCTCCACTTT. It specifies CASSVTVFGSPLHF. Full variable domain (missing parts from reference TRBV14 and TRBJ1-6): EAGVTQFPSHSVIEKGQTVTLRCDPISGHDNLYWYRRVMGKEIKFLLHFVKESKQDESGMPNNRFLAERTGGTYSTLKVQPAELEDSGVYFCASSVTVFGSPLHFGNGTRLTVT.

This rearrangement joins TRBV18 to TRBJ2-1, with 9 bases lining up with TRBD2. The CDR3 contains 14 residues. With V trimmed by 5 bases and J by 3 bases, 2 bases remained unmatched. Germline loops: CDR1 KGHSH, CDR2 LQKENI. The CDR3 DNA is TGTGCCAGCTCAAGGACTAGCGACTACAATGAGCAGTTCTTC. Encoded protein: CASSRTSDYNEQFF.

This clone appeared a few times. Here the CDR3 DNA reads TGCGCCAGCAGTGATGGGAGCGGGGCCAGGGGTACGCAGTATTTT. As protein: CASSDGSGARGTQYF. The chain couples TRBV10-1 to TRBJ2-3; D is possibly TRBD2 (7 bases). The germline gives CDR1 WNHNN, CDR2 SYGVQD (reference sequence). V was pared by 3 bases and J by 8 bases, with 18 bases between. This CDR3 comprises 15 residues.

The chain has TRBV4-3 and TRBJ2-2, with TRBD2 identical over 7 bases. The trim removed 6 bases at V and 9 bases at J, leaving 13 bases unmatched. The CDR3 loop spans 15 amino acids. CDR1 is LGHNA, CDR2 YSLEER, per germline. CDR3 sequence (DNA): TGCGCCAGCAGTCACTCCGGGACTATCCCCCGGGAGCTGTTTTTT. This codes for CASSHSGTIPRELFF.

This clone has only one observation. The V and J genes are TRBV19 and TRBJ1-1; D not certain. V lost 10 bases and J 5 bases, leaving 17 bases between the germline ends. The germline V gene has CDR1 LNHDA and CDR2 SQIVND (reference sequence). The CDR3 length is 13 residues. As DNA, the CDR3 is TGTGCCACCAGTCGGGCCAGGTGGACTGAAGCTTTCTTT. This encodes CATSRARWTEAFF.

This clone has a handful of counts. The chain carries TRBV7-8 and TRBJ2-2; D unresolved. Germline lookup yields CDR1 SGHVS and CDR2 FQNEAQ. Trimming left V 3 bases short and J 4 bases short, with 9 bases between. This CDR3 has 14 amino acids. CDR3 residues: CASSFISSTGELFF. The CDR3 bases are TGTGCCAGCAGCTTTATCTCGTCCACCGGGGAGCTGTTTTTT.

V is TRBV29-1 and J is TRBJ2-3; TRBD2 matches at 8 bases. This CDR3 has 14 residues. V gave up 4 bases and J gave up 6 bases; unmatched junction bases: 9. Per germline, CDR1 SQVTM and CDR2 ANQGSEA. The CDR3 DNA is TGCAGCGTTGCCAGCGGGGGCCTCTGGGATACGCAGTATTTT. It codes for CSVASGGLWDTQYF.

The chain is built from TRBV19 and TRBJ1-3, with 7 bases lining up with TRBD1. J lost 0 bases, V lost 6 bases, and 5 bases had no gene match. The CDR3 consists of 15 residues. Germline CDR1 LNHDA, CDR2 SQIVND (reference sequence). The CDR3 nucleotides read TGTGCCAGTAGGAAGGACAGGACCTCTGGAAACACCATATATTTT. Translating gives CASRKDRTSGNTIYF.

The chain joins TRBV2 to TRBJ2-5, with D perhaps assigned TRBD1 or TRBD2 (5 bases each). This CDR3 contains 12 residues. V was trimmed by 6 bases and J by 2 bases, leaving 7 bases between them. The germline V gene encodes CDR1 SNHLY and CDR2 FYNNEI. CDR3 DNA sequence: TGTGCCAGCAGGGGGGATCAAGAGACCCAGTACTTC. Protein: CASRGDQETQYF. The complete variable domain, with remaining parts taken from reference TRBV2 and TRBJ2-5, reads EPEVTQTPSHQVTQMGQEVILRCVPISNHLYFYWYRQILGQKVEFLVSFYNNEISEKSEIFDDQFSVERPDGSNFTLKIRSTKLEDSAMYFCASRGDQETQYFGPGTRLLVL.

V gene TRBV10-3 combines with J gene TRBJ2-5, with TRBD2 matching over 10 bases. V lost 3 bases and J lost 1; bases outside the gene matches: 5. The CDR3 is 16 amino acids. Germline V gene data show CDR1 as ENHRY and CDR2 as SYGVKD. The CDR3 DNA sequence: TGTGCCATCAGTGACGATATAGCGGGGGGCCAAGAGACCCAGTACTTC. It is translated as CAISDDIAGGQETQYF.

The chain uses TRBV5-1 and TRBJ2-3, with D possibly called TRBD1 or TRBD2 (7 bases each). The CDR3 spans 17 residues. Germline values: CDR1 SGHRS, CDR2 YFSETQ. V shed 4 bases and J shed 4 bases, with 22 bases lying between them. In DNA, the CDR3 is TGCGCCAGCAGCCCCCGGGGGACAGCGGGACGGGCAGATACGCAGTATTTT. It is translated as CASSPRGTAGRADTQYF.

The rearrangement links TRBV2 to TRBJ1-1, with unresolved D. The CDR3 is made up of 12 amino acids. The V end lost 4 bases, the J end lost 5 bases, and 8 bases lay between the germline ends. Germline lookup yields CDR1 SNHLY and CDR2 FYNNEI. The CDR3 coding sequence is TGTGCCAGCAGTGGCATTAGAACTGAAGCTTTCTTT. Translated, it gives CASSGIRTEAFF.

The chain carries TRBV18 and TRBJ1-1; D uncertain. Germline-derived CDR1 and CDR2 are KGHSH and LQKENI. V lost 3 bases, J lost 8 bases, and 13 bases lay in between. The CDR3 loop spans 13 amino acids. The CDR3 reads CASSPATQGEAFF. Written as DNA, the CDR3 is TGTGCCAGCTCACCCGCGACCCAAGGAGAAGCTTTCTTT.

This sequence joins TRBV2 and TRBJ1-3; TRBD1 matches at 7 bases. The CDR3 is 18 amino acids. J gave up 3 bases and V 7 bases, and 18 bases lay outside the gene matches. Germline CDR1 is SNHLY and CDR2 is FYNNEI. CDR3 bases: TGTGCCAGCATCTCCAATCCAGGGACAGCATCTCTTGGAAACACCATATATTTT. Amino acid sequence: CASISNPGTASLGNTIYF. Full variable domain (rest looked up from reference TRBV2 and TRBJ1-3): EPEVTQTPSHQVTQMGQEVILRCVPISNHLYFYWYRQILGQKVEFLVSFYNNEISEKSEIFDDQFSVERPDGSNFTLKIRSTKLEDSAMYFCASISNPGTASLGNTIYFGEGSWLTVV.

The chain has TRBV6-1 and TRBJ1-2; 8 positions match TRBD1. The CDR3 consists of 17 residues. CDR1 and CDR2 (germline): MNHNS, SASEGT. V dropped 0 bases and J dropped 4; count of bases not matched to a gene: 10. DNA for the CDR3: TGTGCCAGCAGTGAAGCCTTCACAGGGGGTAGTCGCTATGGCTACACCTTC. Protein product: CASSEAFTGGSRYGYTF.

A single count supports this clone. Written as DNA, the CDR3 is TGTGCCAGCAGCTTGGGACGGTACCAAGAGACCCAGTACTTC. It codes for CASSLGRYQETQYF. The chain combines TRBV7-9 with TRBJ2-5, with D perhaps being TRBD1 or TRBD2 (5 bases each). This CDR3 is 14 amino acids long. In germline, CDR1 is SEHNR, CDR2 FQNEAQ (reference sequence). Trimming stripped 3 bases from V and 0 bases from J, with 8 bases between.

The rearrangement links TRBV4-2 to TRBJ1-2; a weak D match, TRBD1 (6 bases). Between the trimmed V and J ends, which lost 2 bases and 8 bases, there was a span of 18 bases. The CDR3 has 15 residues. From germline, CDR1 is LGHNA and CDR2 YNFKEQ. As DNA, the CDR3 is TGTGCCAGCAGCCAAAGGCAGGGACAAGTCGAGGGCTACACCTTC. It codes for CASSQRQGQVEGYTF.

The gene calls are TRBV29-1 and TRBJ2-6, with D perhaps assigned TRBD1 or TRBD2 (5 bases each). Germline lookup yields CDR1 SQVTM and CDR2 ANQGSEA. V dropped 3 bases and J dropped 4 bases, with 13 bases sitting between them. The CDR3 length is 15 residues. The CDR3 DNA is TGCAGCGTTGATGGAGAGGGGACCGGGGCCAACGTCCTGACTTTC. Protein product: CSVDGEGTGANVLTF.

V gene TRBV4-3 combines with J gene TRBJ2-7, with 11 bases identical to TRBD1. Trimming took 1 base from V and 0 from J; bases not matched to a gene: 5. CDR1 and CDR2 (germline): LGHNA, YSLEER. The CDR3 loop spans 17 amino acids. The CDR3 coding sequence is TGCGCCAGCAGCCAAGCCCGGACAGGGGGCGTCTCCTACGAGCAGTACTTC. It codes for CASSQARTGGVSYEQYF.

The chain employs TRBV4-2 and TRBJ1-2; 8 nucleotides line up with TRBD1. Trimming cost V 3 bases and J 4 bases; bases outside gene matches: 7. Germline-derived CDR1 and CDR2 are LGHNA and YNFKEQ. The CDR3 is 15 residues long. The CDR3 DNA reads TGTGCCAGCAGCCAGGACACAGGGGGTCGCTATGGCTACACCTTC. As protein: CASSQDTGGRYGYTF.

The chain employs TRBV19 and TRBJ2-5; no reliable D call. V was pared by 3 bases and J by 2 bases, with 13 bases between. Germline lookup yields CDR1 LNHDA and CDR2 SQIVND (reference sequence). The CDR3 consists of 15 residues. The CDR3 sequence: CASSMGSRFQETQYF. In DNA form, the CDR3 reads TGTGCCAGTAGTATGGGCTCTAGGTTTCAAGAGACCCAGTACTTC.

V gene TRBV6-5 combines with J gene TRBJ2-7; D possibly corresponds to TRBD2 (6 bases). This CDR3 is built from 14 residues. V lost 0 bases and J 0 bases, leaving 6 bases between the germline ends. Germline values: CDR1 MNHEY, CDR2 SVGAGI. CDR3 nucleotides: TGTGCCAGCAGTTACTCGACTAGCTCCTACGAGCAGTACTTC. Translated: CASSYSTSSYEQYF.

The chain couples TRBV9 to TRBJ1-3; a weak D match, TRBD1 (5 bases). Germline values: CDR1 SGDLS, CDR2 YYNGEE. Trimming pared 4 bases from V and 0 bases from J, leaving 20 bases between. The CDR3 contains 18 residues. The CDR3 DNA follows: TGTGCCAGCAGCCTAGGGGTTGAACAAGCGCTCTCTGGAAACACCATATATTTT. It specifies CASSLGVEQALSGNTIYF.